This is a list of T cell receptor beta chains from one sample in a study of blood T cell repertoires in COVID-19. TCRdb's copy holds only in-frame clones and misses some; the assay was immunoSEQ multiplex PCR. The sample has about 120,000 clones, over 75% seen once; the top ten hold 1.8%. Sequenced material: peripheral blood. Receptors originate from a human donor with active COVID-19. The donor label of this sample is uncertain. Each CDR3 is given with its conserved first and last residue. A D gene is named only where the DNA matches it firmly. Size tells how often a clone was seen (once, few, many) or the class of an expanded clone, and some rows leave it out.

D,V,size,J,DNA,CDR3
-,TRBV5-4,-,TRBJ2-5,TGTGCCAGCAGCTTAATACAGTTTCAAGAGACCCAGTACTTC,CASSLIQFQETQYF
-,TRBV6-5,-,TRBJ2-1,TGTGCCAGCAGTTACTCCGTCCGTCGGGTCAATGAGCGGTTCTTC,CASSYSVRRVNERFF
-,TRBV3-1/TRBV3-2,-,TRBJ1-4,TGTGCCAGCAGCCAAGGAGGGTTCGAGGAAAAACTGTTTTTT,CASSQGGFEEKLFF
-,TRBV18,-,TRBJ2-6,TGTGCCAGCCAGCCAGGGCTCTCTGGGGCCAACGTCCTGACTTTC,CASQPGLSGANVLTF
-,TRBV3-1/TRBV3-2,-,TRBJ2-1,TGTGCCAGCAGCGAGGGGGATGCGACCTACAATGAGCAGTTCTTC,CASSEGDATYNEQFF
TRBD1,TRBV6-4,-,TRBJ2-2,TGTGCCAGTAACGACAGGGACGACACCGGGGAGCTGTTTTTT,CASNDRDDTGELFF
-,TRBV3-1/TRBV3-2,-,TRBJ2-2,TGTGCCAGCAGCCGCGGCGGCTCCGGGGAGCTGTTTTTT,CASSRGGSGELFF
-,TRBV19,few,TRBJ2-7,TGTGCCAGTAGCCTGACGGGGGCCTACGAGCAGTACTTC,CASSLTGAYEQYF
-,TRBV6-4,-,TRBJ1-5,TGTGCCAGCGCGGAGGGTCTCAATCAGCCCCAGCATTTT,CASAEGLNQPQHF
-,TRBV18,-,TRBJ1-4,TGTGCCAGCTCACCACCGAACGCGAATGAAAAACTGTTTTTT,CASSPPNANEKLFF
TRBD1,TRBV5-8,-,TRBJ2-7,TGTGCCAGCAGCTTGTTTCAGGGGGCAATGATCTACGAGCAGTACTTC,CASSLFQGAMIYEQYF
-,TRBV9,-,TRBJ1-2,TGTGCCAGCAGCGTGTACCCGGGGGAGGGCTATGGCTACACCTTC,CASSVYPGEGYGYTF
-,TRBV4-1,-,TRBJ2-7,TGCGCCAGCAGCCAAATAGGTGGCGGGGGCGGAGGGAACGAGCAGTACTTC,CASSQIGGGGGGNEQYF
TRBD1,TRBV19,-,TRBJ2-7,TGTGCCAGTAGTTATTTCGGGACAGGGGCCCCCTACGAGCAGTACTTC,CASSYFGTGAPYEQYF
TRBD2,TRBV7-2,-,TRBJ2-7,TGTGCCAGCAGCTTAGAGGCTAGCGGGTCCTACGAGCAGTACTTC,CASSLEASGSYEQYF
-,TRBV5-4,-,TRBJ1-1,TGTGCCAGCAGGTTGACAGCGAACACTGAAGCTTTCTTT,CASRLTANTEAFF
TRBD1,TRBV5-6,once,TRBJ1-3,TGTGCCAGCAGCCCCGGACAGGGCATATCTGGAAACACCATATATTTT,CASSPGQGISGNTIYF
-,TRBV19,-,TRBJ2-2,TGTGCCAGTAGAGCCGGGACCGGGAGTAAGGGGGAGCTGTTTTTT,CASRAGTGSKGELFF
TRBD1,TRBV30,-,TRBJ2-1,TGTGCCTGGAGATTTCAACGGGACAGGGCCGACAATGAGCAGTTCTTC,CAWRFQRDRADNEQFF
TRBD1,TRBV27,-,TRBJ1-5,TGTGCCAGCAGCGCTACAGGGGGCAATCAGCCCCAGCATTTT,CASSATGGNQPQHF
-,TRBV4-3,-,TRBJ2-3,TGCGCCAGCAGCCAAGAGCGGTCCGGCACAGATACGCAGTATTTT,CASSQERSGTDTQYF
-,TRBV18,once,TRBJ2-5,TGTGCCAGCTCACCCTCGGAAGAGACCCAGTACTTC,CASSPSEETQYF
TRBD1,TRBV7-6,-,TRBJ2-3,TGTGCCAGCAGCCGCGGGACAGGCAGCACAGATACGCAGTATTTT,CASSRGTGSTDTQYF
TRBD2,TRBV20-1,-,TRBJ2-2,TGCAGTGCTAGTGGACTAGCACTAGTCGCGAACACCGGGGAGCTGTTTTTT,CSASGLALVANTGELFF
-,TRBV19,-,TRBJ1-2,TGTGCCAGTAGTAACACAGGGCTCTATGGCTACACCTTC,CASSNTGLYGYTF
-,TRBV9,-,TRBJ1-1,TGTGCCAGCAGCGCCCTGCCTTACGGGACTGAAGCTTTCTTT,CASSALPYGTEAFF
TRBD1,TRBV4-1,few,TRBJ1-6,TGCGCCAGCAGCCGGGACAGGGGGAATTCACCCCTCCACTTT,CASSRDRGNSPLHF
-,TRBV5-6,-,TRBJ2-7,TGTGCCAGCAGCTCCACCGGGTTCAGCTACGAGCAGTACTTC,CASSSTGFSYEQYF
-,TRBV7-8,-,TRBJ1-1,TGTGCCAGCAGCCTACTACAGGGGAACACTGAAGCTTTCTTT,CASSLLQGNTEAFF
-,TRBV7-2,-,TRBJ1-6,TGTGCCAGCAGCAACGACATCTGGGATAATTCACCCCTCCACTTT,CASSNDIWDNSPLHF
TRBD1,TRBV4-1,-,TRBJ1-1,TGCGCCAGCCGGAGGGACAGGGGAGGCACTGAAGCTTTCTTT,CASRRDRGGTEAFF